This T cell receptor (beta chain) was identified during a study of blood T cell repertoires in COVID-19. Study at large: Italy, Spain and the United States were the sources of the convalescent and acute COVID-19 samples. Sources were T cells, B-cell-depleted T cells, or PBMCs; the material itself was cDNA or gDNA.

The germline V gene encodes CDR1 SGDLS and CDR2 YYNGEE. Trimming removed 0 bases at V and 2 bases at J, with 12 bases between. This CDR3 comprises 15 residues. Source study methods: Reference gene primer amplification in the assay estimated nucleated cell counts. Sequencing used immunoSEQ multiplex PCR; TCRdb keeps in-frame clones, though not all of them. The V and J calls and clone size come from that table; D and trimming were worked out from the DNA. The sample contains about 190,000 clones, roughly 85% of which appear only once. The genes are TRBV9 and TRBJ2-7; D might be TRBD1 (5 bases). The sequencing sample was made of peripheral blood. This receptor was identified in a man in his fifties or sixties with active or convalescent COVID-19. In DNA form, the CDR3 reads TGTGCCAGCAGCGTAGAGTGGGGCACGGCCTACGAGCAGTACTTC. This translates into CASSVEWGTAYEQYF.